This TCR beta chain was found in a study of CD8 T cells in Susac syndrome. Trimming took off 6 bases at V and 6 bases at J, with 35 bases between the two ends. CDR1 is LNHNV and CDR2 is YYDKDF in the germline V gene (reference sequence). The CDR3 runs 20 residues. This clonotype appeared a single time. An input of about 0.5 to 1 ug of RNA was subjected to reverse transcription using random hexamers. An immunoSEQ multiplex PCR generated amplified TCR beta CDR3 products spanning 54 Vbeta and 13 Jbeta. TCRdb reanalysed the immunoSEQ multiplex PCR reads using MiXCR and keeps one entry per CDR3 protein. The table records roughly 130,000 distinct CDR3 sequences, roughly 95% of them present only once.

Sequencing was performed on CD4+ T cells from PBMCs. The chain uses TRBV15 and TRBJ1-1, with a tentative D call TRBD1 (6 bases). The clonotype was recovered from a human donor in good health. The CDR3: CATRIGDQGRLGRFESEAFF. CDR3 coding DNA: TGTGCCACCAGAATTGGGGACCAGGGGAGATTGGGCCGCTTTGAGTCTGAAGCTTTCTTT.